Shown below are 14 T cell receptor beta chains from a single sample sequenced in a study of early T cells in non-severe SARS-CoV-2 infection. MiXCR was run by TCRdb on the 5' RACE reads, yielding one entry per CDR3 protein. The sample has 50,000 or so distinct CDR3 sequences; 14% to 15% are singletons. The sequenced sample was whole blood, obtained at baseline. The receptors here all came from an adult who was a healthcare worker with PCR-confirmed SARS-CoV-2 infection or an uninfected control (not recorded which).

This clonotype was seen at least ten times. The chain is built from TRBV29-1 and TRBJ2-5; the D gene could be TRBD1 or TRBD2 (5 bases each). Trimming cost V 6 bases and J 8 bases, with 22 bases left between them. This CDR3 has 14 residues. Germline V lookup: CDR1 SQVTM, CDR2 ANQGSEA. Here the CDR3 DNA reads TGCAGCGTCAGAAGGGGCCAGGGAGAGACAACCCAGTACTTC. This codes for CSVRRGQGETTQYF.

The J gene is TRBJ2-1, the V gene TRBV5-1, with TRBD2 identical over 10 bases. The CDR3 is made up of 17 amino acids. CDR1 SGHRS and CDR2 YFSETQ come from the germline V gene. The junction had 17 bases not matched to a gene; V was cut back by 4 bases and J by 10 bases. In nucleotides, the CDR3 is TGCGCCAGCAGCCGAGACGCTGGGGTAGCGGGAGGACGGGAGCAGTTCTTC. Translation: CASSRDAGVAGGREQFF.

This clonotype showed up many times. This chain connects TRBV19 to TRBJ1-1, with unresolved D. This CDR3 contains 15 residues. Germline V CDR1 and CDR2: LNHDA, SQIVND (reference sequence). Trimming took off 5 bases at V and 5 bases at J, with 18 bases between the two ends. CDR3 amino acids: CASSPEILGWTEAFF. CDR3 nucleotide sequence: TGTGCCAGTAGTCCCGAAATATTAGGGTGGACTGAAGCTTTCTTT.

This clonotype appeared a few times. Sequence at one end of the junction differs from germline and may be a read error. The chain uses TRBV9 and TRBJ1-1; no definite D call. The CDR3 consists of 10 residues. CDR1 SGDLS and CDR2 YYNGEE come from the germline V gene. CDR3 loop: CASSPPETPF. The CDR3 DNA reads TGTGCCAGCAGCCCCCCGGAGACGCCCTTT.

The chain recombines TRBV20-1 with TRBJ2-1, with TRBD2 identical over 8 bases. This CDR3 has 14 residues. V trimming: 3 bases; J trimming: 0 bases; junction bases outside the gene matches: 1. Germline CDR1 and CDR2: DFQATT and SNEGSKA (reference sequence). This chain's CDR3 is CSASSGDSYNEQFF. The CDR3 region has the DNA TGCAGTGCTAGTAGCGGGGACTCCTACAATGAGCAGTTCTTC.

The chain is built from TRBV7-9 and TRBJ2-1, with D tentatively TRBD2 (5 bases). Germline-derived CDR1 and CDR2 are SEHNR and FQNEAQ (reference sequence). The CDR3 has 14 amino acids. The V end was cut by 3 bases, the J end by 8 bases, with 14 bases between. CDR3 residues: CASSFKSGSDEQFF. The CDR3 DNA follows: TGTGCCAGCAGCTTTAAATCGGGAAGCGATGAGCAGTTCTTC.

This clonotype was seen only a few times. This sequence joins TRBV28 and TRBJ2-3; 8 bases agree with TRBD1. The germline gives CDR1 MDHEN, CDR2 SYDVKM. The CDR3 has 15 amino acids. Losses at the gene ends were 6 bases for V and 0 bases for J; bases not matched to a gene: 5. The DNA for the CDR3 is TGTGCCAGCAGGGGGACAGGTACTAGCACAGATACGCAGTATTTT. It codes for CASRGTGTSTDTQYF.

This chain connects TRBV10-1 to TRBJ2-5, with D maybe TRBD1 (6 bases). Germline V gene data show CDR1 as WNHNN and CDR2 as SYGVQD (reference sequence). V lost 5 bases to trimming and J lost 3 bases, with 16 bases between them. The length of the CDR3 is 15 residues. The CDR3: CASSKEDSGKETQYF. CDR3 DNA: TGCGCCAGCAGTAAGGAGGACAGCGGTAAAGAGACCCAGTACTTC.

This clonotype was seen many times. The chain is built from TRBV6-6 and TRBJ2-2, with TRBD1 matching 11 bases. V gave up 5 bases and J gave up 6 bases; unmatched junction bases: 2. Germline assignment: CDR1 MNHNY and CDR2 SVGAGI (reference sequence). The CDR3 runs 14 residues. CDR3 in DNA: TGTGCCAGCAGTCCGGGACAGGGGGCCGGGGAGCTGTTTTTT. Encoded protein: CASSPGQGAGELFF.

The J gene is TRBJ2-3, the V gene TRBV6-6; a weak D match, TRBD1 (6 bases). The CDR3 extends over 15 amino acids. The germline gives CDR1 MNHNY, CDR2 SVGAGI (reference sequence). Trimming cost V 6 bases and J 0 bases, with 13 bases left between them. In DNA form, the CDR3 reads TGTGCCAGCAGGTCACAGGGATTTAGCACAGATACGCAGTATTTT. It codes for CASRSQGFSTDTQYF.

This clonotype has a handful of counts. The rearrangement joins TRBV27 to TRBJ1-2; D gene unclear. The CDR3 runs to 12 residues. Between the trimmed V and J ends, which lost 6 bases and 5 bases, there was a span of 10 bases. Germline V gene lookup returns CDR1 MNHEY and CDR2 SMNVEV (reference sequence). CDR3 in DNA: TGTGCCAGCAGGCGCAGCGATTATGGCTACACCTTC. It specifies CASRRSDYGYTF.

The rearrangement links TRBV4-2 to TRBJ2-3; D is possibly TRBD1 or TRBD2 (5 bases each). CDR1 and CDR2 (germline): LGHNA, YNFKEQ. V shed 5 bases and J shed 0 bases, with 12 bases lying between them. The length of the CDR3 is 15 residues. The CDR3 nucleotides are TGTGCCAGCAGCACGGGGCCGGGTAGCACAGATACGCAGTATTTT. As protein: CASSTGPGSTDTQYF.

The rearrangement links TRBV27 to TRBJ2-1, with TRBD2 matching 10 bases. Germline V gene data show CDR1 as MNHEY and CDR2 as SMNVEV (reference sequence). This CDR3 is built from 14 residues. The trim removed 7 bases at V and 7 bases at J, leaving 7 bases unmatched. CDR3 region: CASTRGLAFNEQFF. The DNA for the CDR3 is TGTGCCAGCACCCGGGGACTAGCGTTTAATGAGCAGTTCTTC.

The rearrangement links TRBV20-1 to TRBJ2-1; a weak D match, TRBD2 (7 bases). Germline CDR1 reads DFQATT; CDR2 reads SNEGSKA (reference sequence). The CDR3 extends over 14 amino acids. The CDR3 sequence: CAAGGGSWGNEQFF. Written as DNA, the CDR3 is TGCGCCGCCGGGGGCGGGAGTTGGGGCAATGAGCAGTTCTTC.